The source of this TCR beta chain is a study of beta chain features in type 1 diabetes. Study overall: The patient and healthy donor groups were comparable for age, gender and cell yields. Study-level results: Individuals with type 1 diabetes displayed fewer insertions and more deletions at VDJ junctions. Patients' naive, central memory and Treg TCRB repertoires seemed closer to one another than those of healthy donors.

The authors reverse transcribed all of the isolated RNA, so sequencing captured expressed TCRB transcripts. Produced via immunoSEQ multiplex PCR; TCRdb's table is partial and in-frame only. This table has 150,000 to 200,000 clones, 10% to 15% appearing once. V was shortened by 4 bases and J by 2 bases, with 10 bases between the two germline ends. Germline-derived CDR1 and CDR2 are SGHRS and YFSETQ. This CDR3 is 13 amino acids long. Of note for this clone: Its cognate antigen is unknown.

The receptor was derived from a woman aged 18-29 years in good health. Sequencing was done on a sample of central memory CD4+ T cells from blood. The chain couples TRBV5-1 to TRBJ2-7; D perhaps matches TRBD1 (7 bases). In DNA form, the CDR3 reads TGCGCCAGCAGCCAGGGGGGAACCTACGAGCAGTACTTC. Its protein is CASSQGGTYEQYF.